The 31 T cell receptor beta chains below were found in one sample sequenced in a study of blood T cell repertoires in COVID-19. The data were produced by immunoSEQ multiplex PCR, yet TCRdb's version contains in-frame clones alone and is incomplete. Altogether approximately 100,000 clones are present, 69% being singletons, with the ten largest covering about 6%. The sample taken for sequencing was peripheral blood. All receptors come from an elderly man with acute or convalescent COVID-19.

This chain links TRBV5-5 with TRBJ2-3; D is uncertain. V dropped 2 bases and J dropped 4 bases, with 8 bases sitting between them. This CDR3 contains 13 residues. From germline, CDR1 is SGHKS and CDR2 YYEKEE (reference sequence). CDR3 sequence: CASSFLSPDTQYF. CDR3 coding DNA: TGTGCCAGCAGCTTCCTGAGTCCAGATACGCAGTATTTT.

The rearrangement links TRBV7-3 to TRBJ2-5; D may be TRBD1 (5 bases). Trimming cost V 6 bases and J 1 base, with 9 bases left between them. Germline V gene data show CDR1 as SGHTA and CDR2 as FQGTGA. This CDR3 comprises 13 residues. This CDR3 reads CASSPGPQETQYF. The CDR3 nucleotides read TGTGCCAGCAGTCCAGGGCCCCAAGAGACCCAGTACTTC.

The chain recombines TRBV5-1 with TRBJ1-2; D is unclear. CDR1 is SGHRS and CDR2 is YFSETQ in the germline V gene. The CDR3 is made up of 15 amino acids. Trimming cost V 3 bases and J 4 bases, with 16 bases left between them. The CDR3: CASSSDGRESYGYTF. The CDR3 DNA follows: TGCGCCAGCAGCTCGGACGGTAGGGAGAGCTATGGCTACACCTTC.

This clone has just a few counts. The chain employs TRBV7-2 and TRBJ2-7; TRBD2 matches at 11 bases. The CDR3 is 14 residues long. V lost 4 bases, J lost 5 bases, and 4 bases stayed unmatched. Germline CDR1 and CDR2: SGHTA and FQGNSA. The CDR3 reads CASSSGTSGNEQYF. CDR3 DNA sequence: TGTGCCAGCAGCTCCGGGACTAGCGGAAACGAGCAGTACTTC. The full variable domain, rest sourced from reference TRBV7-2 and TRBJ2-7, is GAGVSQSPSNKVTEKGKDVELRCDPISGHTALYWYRQSLGQGLEFLIYFQGNSAPDKSGLPSDRFSAERTGGSVSTLTIQRTQQEDSAVYLCASSSGTSGNEQYFGPGTRLTVT.

This chain uses TRBV10-2 with TRBJ2-1, with 13 bases that match TRBD2. The germline V gene encodes CDR1 WSHSY and CDR2 SAAADI. The trim removed 7 bases at V and 9 bases at J, leaving 12 bases unmatched. This CDR3 contains 16 residues. CDR3 amino acids: CASNPGLAGVLGEQFF. Written as DNA, the CDR3 is TGCGCCAGCAACCCAGGACTAGCGGGAGTATTAGGTGAGCAGTTCTTC.

This clone was counted a few times. The V call is TRBV3-1 (or the pseudogene TRBV3-2), the J call TRBJ1-2; D gene uncertain. Per germline, CDR1 LGHDT and CDR2 YNNKEL (reference sequence). The CDR3 covers 12 residues. The germline V and J ends were trimmed by 1 base and 12 bases, with 12 bases remaining between them. The CDR3 is CASSQGTPLHTF. The CDR3 coding sequence is TGTGCCAGCAGCCAAGGCACACCCCTCCACACCTTC.

V and J are TRBV19 and TRBJ2-1; the D is unclear. CDR1 is LNHDA, CDR2 SQIVND, per germline (reference sequence). This CDR3 has 15 amino acids. Trimming shortened V by 1 base and J by 2 bases, and 9 bases separated the two germline ends. CDR3 sequence reads: CASSIGGWPYNEQFF. DNA for the CDR3: TGTGCCAGTAGTATAGGTGGTTGGCCCTACAATGAGCAGTTCTTC.

In this sample, this clone turned up once. The rearrangement links TRBV7-2 to TRBJ2-2, with TRBD1 matching 7 bases. The CDR3 has 14 residues. From germline, CDR1 is SGHTA and CDR2 FQGNSA. V shed 3 bases and J 6 bases; nucleotides not matched to a gene: 4. The CDR3 nucleotides read TGTGCCAGCAGCTTTTGGCAGGGGGCCGGGGAGCTGTTTTTT. Its protein product is CASSFWQGAGELFF. The whole variable domain, filled in from reference TRBV7-2 and TRBJ2-2, reads GAGVSQSPSNKVTEKGKDVELRCDPISGHTALYWYRQSLGQGLEFLIYFQGNSAPDKSGLPSDRFSAERTGGSVSTLTIQRTQQEDSAVYLCASSFWQGAGELFFGEGSRLTVL.

This sequence joins TRBV28 and TRBJ2-1, with 8 nucleotides matching TRBD1. Per germline, CDR1 MDHEN and CDR2 SYDVKM. This CDR3 has 12 residues. Germline trimming cut 9 bases from V and 9 bases from J; bases unmatched to any gene: 7. The CDR3 DNA sequence: TGTGCCAGTGGGACAGGAATGGGTGAGCAGTTCTTC. It encodes CASGTGMGEQFF.

V and J are TRBV18 and TRBJ2-6, with 8 positions matching TRBD1. This CDR3 has 21 residues. Germline V gene data show CDR1 as KGHSH and CDR2 as LQKENI. V lost 1 base to trimming and J lost 0 bases; unmatched junction nucleotides: 14. The chain's CDR3 is CASSPQSDRGFASSGANVLTF. The CDR3 bases are TGTGCCAGCTCACCACAATCAGACAGGGGTTTTGCGAGCTCTGGGGCCAACGTCCTGACTTTC.

CDR3 nucleotide sequence: TGCAGCGGCCACAGGGGCACTGAAGCTTTCTTT. It translates to CSGHRGTEAFF. V gene TRBV29-1 combines with J gene TRBJ1-1; 7 positions agree with TRBD1. CDR3 length: 11 residues. The germline CDR1 and CDR2 sequences are SQVTM and ANQGSEA. Trimming removed 7 bases from V and 4 bases from J; junction bases left unmatched: 3. Looking up the rest from reference TRBV29-1 and TRBJ1-1 gives the full variable domain: SAVISQKPSRDICQRGTSLTIQCQVDSQVTMMFWYRQQPGQSLTLIATANQGSEATYESGFVIDKFPISRPNLTFSTLTVSNMSPEDSSIYLCSGHRGTEAFFGQGTRLTVV.

This chain joins TRBV6-5 and TRBJ2-5; weak D call: TRBD2 (6 bases). This CDR3 is built from 14 residues. Germline V gene sequence: CDR1 MNHEY, CDR2 SVGAGI. Trimming cost V 6 bases and J 5 bases, with 16 bases left between them. The CDR3 sequence: CASSRRAAGETQYF. The CDR3 region has the DNA TGTGCCAGCAGCAGGAGGGCAGCAGGGGAGACCCAGTACTTC.

V usage is TRBV6-4 and J usage is TRBJ2-5; 8 bases map to TRBD1. The trim removed 5 bases at V and 1 base at J, leaving 9 bases unmatched. CDR1 MRHNA and CDR2 SNTAGT come from the germline V gene. This CDR3 has 16 residues. The CDR3 loop reads CASSPGQGRGQETQYF. The CDR3 DNA is TGTGCCAGCAGTCCCGGACAGGGTAGGGGCCAAGAGACCCAGTACTTC.

V and J are TRBV6-2 or TRBV6-3 and TRBJ1-3; a weak D match, TRBD1 (6 bases). V lost 2 bases and J 8 bases, leaving 16 bases between the germline ends. This CDR3 is built from 15 residues. CDR1 and CDR2 from the germline V gene are MNHEY and SVGEGT. The CDR3 DNA is TGTGCCAGCAGTTACCCCGGGACATATCTACACACCATATATTTT. Encoded protein: CASSYPGTYLHTIYF.

This chain links TRBV2 with TRBJ2-3, with 7 nucleotides matching TRBD2. From germline, CDR1 is SNHLY and CDR2 FYNNEI. J lost 2 bases, V lost 11 bases, and 19 bases had no gene match. The CDR3 is made up of 17 amino acids. CDR3: CASKRREGRDNTDTQYF. CDR3 nucleotide sequence: TGTGCCTCCAAACGGAGGGAGGGCCGGGATAACACAGATACGCAGTATTTT.

This clone was seen only a few times. The CDR3 loop reads CASSLGQGTSGANVLTF. CDR3 bases: TGTGCCAGCAGCTTGGGACAGGGGACCTCTGGGGCCAACGTCCTGACTTTC. V gene TRBV11-3 combines with J gene TRBJ2-6, with TRBD1 matching 10 bases. Per the germline V gene, CDR1 is SGHNT and CDR2 is YENEEA. The CDR3 is made up of 17 amino acids. The J segment lost 0 bases and the V segment lost 3 bases, leaving 2 bases of the junction unmatched.

The chain uses TRBV6-5 and TRBJ2-3; D is unclear. Germline CDR1 MNHEY, CDR2 SVGAGI. Trimming left V 5 bases short and J 2 bases short, with 5 bases between. The CDR3 runs 12 residues. The CDR3 reads CASSTATDTQYF. The CDR3 nucleotides read TGTGCCAGCAGTACAGCCACAGATACGCAGTATTTT.

In its sample, this clone was seen once. The genes are TRBV4-1 and TRBJ2-6; 8 bases agree with TRBD2. V dropped 1 base and J dropped 0; count of bases not matched to a gene: 11. The CDR3 consists of 20 residues. Germline loops: CDR1 MGHRA, CDR2 YSYEKL. The DNA for the CDR3 is TGCGCCAGCAGCCAAGGTGCCGGGGGGGGCCTTTTCTCTGGGGCCAACGTCCTGACTTTC. It yields the protein CASSQGAGGGLFSGANVLTF.

The chain recombines TRBV24-1 with TRBJ2-7; TRBD1 matches 10 bases. This CDR3 comprises 15 residues. CDR1 and CDR2 from the germline V gene are KGHDR and SFDVKD. Unmatched junction bases numbered 10, after V lost 7 bases and J lost 5 bases. CDR3 coding DNA: TGTGCCACCAGCCCTGCCGGGACAGGGGAACACGAGCAGTACTTC. Its translation: CATSPAGTGEHEQYF.

The chain combines TRBV7-2 with TRBJ2-7; D may be TRBD1 (6 bases). Germline V lookup: CDR1 SGHTA, CDR2 FQGNSA. The CDR3 is made up of 13 amino acids. V dropped 8 bases and J dropped 6 bases, with 17 bases sitting between them. CDR3 loop: CASGPSRGSEQYF. For the CDR3, the DNA is TGTGCCAGCGGACCTAGCAGGGGCTCCGAGCAGTACTTC.

This clone was seen a single time. Distinct nucleotide sequences in the sample also encode this CDR3. V and J are TRBV7-2 and TRBJ2-7, with D possibly TRBD2 on 6 matching bases. CDR1 is SGHTA and CDR2 is FQGNSA in the germline V gene. Trimming shortened V by 0 bases and J by 1 base, and 10 bases separated the two germline ends. The CDR3 has 15 amino acids. The CDR3 DNA reads TGTGCCAGCAGCTTAGCGCAGAGCGGGTCCTACGAGCAGTACTTC. The encoded protein is CASSLAQSGSYEQYF.

The chain employs TRBV27 and TRBJ1-4; TRBD1 is a possible D gene (6 bases). CDR3 length: 18 residues. V was pared by 5 bases and J by 8 bases, with 27 bases between. CDR1 is MNHEY and CDR2 is SMNVEV in the germline V gene (reference sequence). The CDR3 DNA is TGTGCCAGCAGTCGTCGACAGGACTCCTACCTGGGGGGGGAAAAACTGTTTTTT. Translation gives CASSRRQDSYLGGEKLFF. Together with reference TRBV27 and TRBJ1-4, the CDR3 gives the full variable domain: EAQVTQNPRYLITVTGKKLTVTCSQNMNHEYMSWYRQDPGLGLRQIYYSMNVEVTDKGDVPEGYKVSRKEKRNFPLILESPSPNQTSLYFCASSRRQDSYLGGEKLFFGSGTQLSVL.

This clone turned up a few times. V and J are TRBV7-3 and TRBJ2-5; 8 nucleotides align to TRBD1. This CDR3 region has 14 residues. Unmatched junction bases numbered 4, after V lost 4 bases and J lost 3 bases. Germline V gene lookup returns CDR1 SGHTA and CDR2 FQGTGA. CDR3 residues: CASSSTGDKETQYF. The CDR3, as DNA: TGTGCCAGCAGCTCGACAGGGGATAAAGAGACCCAGTACTTC.

The J gene is TRBJ2-3, the V gene TRBV6-1; weak D call: TRBD2 (7 bases). The CDR3 spans 14 residues. Trimming removed 10 bases at V and 0 bases at J, with 14 bases between. CDR1 is MNHNS and CDR2 is SASEGT in the germline V gene. This CDR3 is CAMGGRFSTDTQYF. DNA for the CDR3: TGTGCCATGGGGGGGCGCTTTAGCACAGATACGCAGTATTTT.

The chain joins TRBV27 to TRBJ2-2; 10 bases are a match to TRBD1. Germline V CDR1 and CDR2: MNHEY, SMNVEV (reference sequence). The CDR3 loop spans 16 amino acids. Unmatched junction bases numbered 10, after V lost 7 bases and J lost 5 bases. The CDR3 DNA reads as TGTGCCAGCAATTACCGCGGGACAGGGGTAACCGGGGAGCTGTTTTTT. Translation: CASNYRGTGVTGELFF.

The chain has TRBV10-3 and TRBJ2-7; 10 bases are a match to TRBD2. Germline-derived CDR1 and CDR2 are ENHRY and SYGVKD. CDR3 size: 15 residues. J was trimmed by 1 base and V by 6 bases; bases with no gene match: 6. CDR3 protein: CAIRGASGGSYEQYF. DNA for the CDR3: TGTGCCATCAGAGGGGCTAGCGGGGGATCCTACGAGCAGTACTTC.

The chain uses TRBV14 and TRBJ2-5; perhaps TRBD1 as D (6 bases). Between the trimmed V and J ends, which lost 0 bases and 2 bases, there was a span of 13 bases. CDR1 is SGHDN, CDR2 FVKESK, per germline. The CDR3 has 16 amino acids. CDR3 protein: CASSQEGTTGQETQYF. In DNA form, the CDR3 reads TGTGCCAGCAGCCAAGAGGGGACAACCGGACAAGAGACCCAGTACTTC. The variable domain in full, with the rest retrieved from reference TRBV14 and TRBJ2-5, is EAGVTQFPSHSVIEKGQTVTLRCDPISGHDNLYWYRRVMGKEIKFLLHFVKESKQDESGMPNNRFLAERTGGTYSTLKVQPAELEDSGVYFCASSQEGTTGQETQYFGPGTRLLVL.

CDR3 DNA: TGTGCCAGCAGCTCGGGACAGGCGATAGGAGGGGAGCTGTTTTTT. Protein product: CASSSGQAIGGELFF. The chain is built from TRBV7-2 and TRBJ2-2; 8 positions match TRBD1. From germline, CDR1 is SGHTA and CDR2 FQGNSA. Trimming took 4 bases from V and 8 from J; bases not matched to a gene: 9. This CDR3 has 15 amino acids.

The genes are TRBV3-1 (or the pseudogene TRBV3-2) and TRBJ1-2; D call uncertain. V lost 1 base and J 7 bases, leaving 7 bases between the germline ends. CDR1 and CDR2 from the germline V gene are LGHDT and YNNKEL (reference sequence). The CDR3 consists of 12 residues. The CDR3 DNA is TGTGCCAGCAGCCAAGTACACCTTGGCTACACCTTC. Amino acid sequence: CASSQVHLGYTF.

This chain uses TRBV5-4 with TRBJ2-3; 10 nucleotides align to TRBD2. The V and J ends lost 0 bases and 3 bases, in that order; junction bases with no gene match: 7. This CDR3 region has 17 residues. Germline CDR1 and CDR2: SGHNT and YYREEE (reference sequence). CDR3 amino acids: CASSLAPGTSATDTQYF. CDR3 bases: TGTGCCAGCAGCTTGGCTCCCGGGACTAGCGCAACAGATACGCAGTATTTT.

This chain uses TRBV4-3 with TRBJ2-1; 8 positions agree with TRBD1. CDR3 length: 17 amino acids. The V gene's germline CDR1 is LGHNA and CDR2 YSLEER. After removal of 1 base from V and 7 bases from J, the junction contained 12 bases not matched to a gene. The chain's CDR3 is CASSQGRLSRGLNEQFF. CDR3 coding DNA: TGCGCCAGCAGCCAAGGTCGCCTGAGCAGGGGGCTTAATGAGCAGTTCTTC.